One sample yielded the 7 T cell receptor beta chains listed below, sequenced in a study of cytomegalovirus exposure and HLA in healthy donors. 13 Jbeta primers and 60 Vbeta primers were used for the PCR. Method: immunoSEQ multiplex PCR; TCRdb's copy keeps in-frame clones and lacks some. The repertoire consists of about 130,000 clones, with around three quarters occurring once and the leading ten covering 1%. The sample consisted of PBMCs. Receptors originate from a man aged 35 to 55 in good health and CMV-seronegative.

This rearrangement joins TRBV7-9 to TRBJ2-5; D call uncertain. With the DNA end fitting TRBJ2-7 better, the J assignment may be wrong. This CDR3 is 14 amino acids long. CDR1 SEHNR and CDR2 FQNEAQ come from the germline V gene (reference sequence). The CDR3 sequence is CASSFGRGSYEQYF. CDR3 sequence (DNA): TGTGCCAGCAGCTTTGGTCGTGGTTCCTACGAGCAGTACTTC.

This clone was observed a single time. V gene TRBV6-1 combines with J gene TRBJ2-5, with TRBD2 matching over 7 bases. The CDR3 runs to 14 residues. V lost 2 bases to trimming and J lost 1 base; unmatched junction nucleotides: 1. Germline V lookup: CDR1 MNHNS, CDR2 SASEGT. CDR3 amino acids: CASSESGVQETQYF. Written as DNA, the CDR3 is TGTGCCAGCAGTGAAAGCGGGGTCCAAGAGACCCAGTACTTC.

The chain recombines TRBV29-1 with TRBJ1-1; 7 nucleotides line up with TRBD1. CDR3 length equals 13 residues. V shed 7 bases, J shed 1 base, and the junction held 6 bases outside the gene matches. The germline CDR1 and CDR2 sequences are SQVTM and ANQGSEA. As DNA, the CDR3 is TGCAGCGCCTCGGGACAGCGGAACACTGAAGCTTTCTTT. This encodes CSASGQRNTEAFF.

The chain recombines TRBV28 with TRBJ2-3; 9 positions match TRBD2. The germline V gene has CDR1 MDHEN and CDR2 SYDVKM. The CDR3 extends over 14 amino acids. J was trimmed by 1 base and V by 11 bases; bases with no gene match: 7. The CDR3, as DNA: TGTGCCTCTCAAGCGGGGGGCCGCACAGATACGCAGTATTTT. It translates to CASQAGGRTDTQYF.

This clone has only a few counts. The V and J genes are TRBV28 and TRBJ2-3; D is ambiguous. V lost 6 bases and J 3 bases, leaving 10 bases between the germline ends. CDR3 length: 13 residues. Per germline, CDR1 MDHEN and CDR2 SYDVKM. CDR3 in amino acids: CASRSPVTDTQYF. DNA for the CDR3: TGTGCCAGCAGATCACCGGTGACAGATACGCAGTATTTT.

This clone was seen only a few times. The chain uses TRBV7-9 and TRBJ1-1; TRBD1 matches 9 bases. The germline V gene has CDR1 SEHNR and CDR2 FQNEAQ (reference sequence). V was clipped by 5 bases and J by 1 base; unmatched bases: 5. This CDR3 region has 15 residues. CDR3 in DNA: TGTGCCAGCAGCACACAGGGGGCTGGGAACACTGAAGCTTTCTTT. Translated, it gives CASSTQGAGNTEAFF.

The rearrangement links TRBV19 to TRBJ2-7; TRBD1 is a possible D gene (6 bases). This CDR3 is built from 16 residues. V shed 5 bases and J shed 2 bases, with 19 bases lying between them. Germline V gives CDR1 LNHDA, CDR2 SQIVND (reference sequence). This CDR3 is CASSRGGPQFPYEQYF. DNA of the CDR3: TGTGCCAGTAGTCGAGGGGGTCCCCAATTCCCCTACGAGCAGTACTTC. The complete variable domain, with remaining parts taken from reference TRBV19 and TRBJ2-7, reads DGGITQSPKYLFRKEGQNVTLSCEQNLNHDAMYWYRQDPGQGLRLIYYSQIVNDFQKGDIAEGYSVSREKKESFPLTVTSAQKNPTAFYLCASSRGGPQFPYEQYFGPGTRLTVT.